Reported below is one T cell receptor (beta chain). The target antigen is unknown. Some clones are missing from TCRdb's copy, which holds only in-frame ones; the method was immunoSEQ multiplex PCR. The table shows about 120,000 clones, with under 95% occurring only once. This sample is part of a study of T cell responses to AZD1222 COVID-19 vaccine. Overall study results and limits: Reports say nearly half of spike-specific TCRs go after unmutated variant regions. Increased Spike-specific TCR breadth and depth were observed after two AZD1222 doses. Clonal diversity was possibly underestimated; the donors were predominantly white British and more often female.

The germline gives CDR1 LNHDA, CDR2 SQIVND (reference sequence). The CDR3 covers 15 residues. The trim removed 6 bases at V and 0 bases at J, leaving 6 bases unmatched. The receptor comes from an adult who received the AZD1222 COVID-19 vaccine. This chain joins TRBV19 and TRBJ1-2; 8 bases align to TRBD1. The sample was peripheral blood, taken 28 days after the second AZD1222 dose. This CDR3 reads CASSRSGQANYGYTF. In nucleotides, the CDR3 is TGTGCCAGTAGCAGATCGGGACAGGCTAACTATGGCTACACCTTC.